In its sample, the clone carrying this TCR beta chain was seen many times. Its antigen is undetermined. Individual cDNA molecules were tagged with unique molecular identifiers. TCRdb re-derived calls from the 5' RACE reads in MiXCR, one entry per CDR3 protein. The sample holds 60,000 to 75,000 distinct CDR3 sequences, less than 12% seen once. Germline-derived CDR1 and CDR2 are KGHDR and SFDVKD. V shed 9 bases and J shed 0 bases, with 20 bases lying between them. CDR3 length equals 17 residues. These data come from a study of early T cells in non-severe SARS-CoV-2 infection. Study overall: Unsorted whole blood bulk RNA was sequenced, with unpaired chains.

Whole-study findings and limits: VDJdb matches were skewed toward anti-spike CD8 T cell responses.

The receptor's source is an adult who was a healthcare worker with PCR-confirmed SARS-CoV-2 infection or an uninfected control (not recorded which). The chain carries TRBV24-1 and TRBJ1-3; the D gene is possibly TRBD1 (6 bases). The material sequenced was whole blood, taken at baseline. The CDR3 DNA sequence: TGTGCCACCTGGGACAAGAACTTAACCATCTCTGGAAACACCATATATTTT. Amino acid sequence: CATWDKNLTISGNTIYF.